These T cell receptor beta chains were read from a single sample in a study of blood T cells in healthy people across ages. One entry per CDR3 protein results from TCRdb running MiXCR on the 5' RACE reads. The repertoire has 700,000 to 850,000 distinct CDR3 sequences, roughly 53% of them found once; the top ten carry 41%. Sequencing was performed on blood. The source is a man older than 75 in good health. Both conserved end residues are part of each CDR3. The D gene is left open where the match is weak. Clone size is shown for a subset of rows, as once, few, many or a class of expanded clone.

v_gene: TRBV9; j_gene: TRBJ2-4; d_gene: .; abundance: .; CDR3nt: TGTGCCAGCAGCGTAGCTCCGGGAGTGGCGCAGTACTTC; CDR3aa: CASSVAPGVAQYF
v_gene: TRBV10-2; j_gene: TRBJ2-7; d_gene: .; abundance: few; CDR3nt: TGCGCCAGCAGTGAAAGGATCTACGAGCAGTACTTC; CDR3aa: CASSERIYEQYF
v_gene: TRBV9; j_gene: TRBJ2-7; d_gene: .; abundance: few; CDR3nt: TGTGCCAGCAGCGTATCCAGGGTAAGCGACGAGCAGTACTTC; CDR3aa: CASSVSRVSDEQYF
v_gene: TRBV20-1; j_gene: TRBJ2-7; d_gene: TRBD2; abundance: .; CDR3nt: TGCAGTGCGCGGGGGTTGGGGGGAGGGCCGAACTCCTACAATGAGCAGTACTTC; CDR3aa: CSARGLGGGPNSYNEQYF
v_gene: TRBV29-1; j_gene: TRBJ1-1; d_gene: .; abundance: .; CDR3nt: TGCAGCGTTCCGGCCAACACTGAAGCTTTCTTT; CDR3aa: CSVPANTEAFF
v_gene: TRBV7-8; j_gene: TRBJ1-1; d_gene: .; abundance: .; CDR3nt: TGTGCCAGCAGCCTCCGCCCGAGGGTAAGCACTGAAGCTTTCTTT; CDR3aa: CASSLRPRVSTEAFF
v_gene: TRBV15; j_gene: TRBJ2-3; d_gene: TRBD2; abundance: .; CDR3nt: TGTGCCACCTCTAGCGGGAGGGGCTTCGGCAAGGGCACAGATACGCAGTATTTT; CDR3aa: CATSSGRGFGKGTDTQYF
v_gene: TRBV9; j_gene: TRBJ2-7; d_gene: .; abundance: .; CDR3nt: TGTGCCAGCAGCGTAGAAGGCGACTCCTACGAGCAGTACTTC; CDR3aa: CASSVEGDSYEQYF
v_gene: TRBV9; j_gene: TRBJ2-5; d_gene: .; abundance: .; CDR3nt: TGTGCCAGCAATGGGGGCTACAATGAGCAGTACTTC; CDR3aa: CASNGGYNEQYF
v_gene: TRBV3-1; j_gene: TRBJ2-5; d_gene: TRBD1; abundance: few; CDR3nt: TGTGCCAGCAGTCGATTTTCGGACAGGAGGGAGACCCAGTACTTC; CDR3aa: CASSRFSDRRETQYF
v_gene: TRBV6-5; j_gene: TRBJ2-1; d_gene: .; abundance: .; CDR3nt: TGTGCCAGCAGTTACTCGGGAGGGGGGAATGAGCAGTTCTTC; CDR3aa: CASSYSGGGNEQFF
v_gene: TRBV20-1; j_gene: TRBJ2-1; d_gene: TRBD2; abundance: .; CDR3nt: TGCAGTGCTCGACTAGCGAGCTCCTACAATGAGCAGTTCTTC; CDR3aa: CSARLASSYNEQFF
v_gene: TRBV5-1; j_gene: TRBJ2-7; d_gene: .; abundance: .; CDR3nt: TGCGCCAGCAGCTGGGAGGCAGGTCCTACCGACGAGCAGTACTTC; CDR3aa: CASSWEAGPTDEQYF
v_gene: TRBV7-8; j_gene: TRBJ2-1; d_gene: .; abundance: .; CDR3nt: TGTGCCAGCAGGCAGGGGTGGGGAGGTAAGCACAATGAGCAGTTCTTC; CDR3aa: CASRQGWGGKHNEQFF
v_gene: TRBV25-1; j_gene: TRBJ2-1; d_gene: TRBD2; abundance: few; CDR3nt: TGTGCCAGCAGTGAATTAGGAACTAGCGGGAAGACCTACAATGAGCAGTTCTTC; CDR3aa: CASSELGTSGKTYNEQFF
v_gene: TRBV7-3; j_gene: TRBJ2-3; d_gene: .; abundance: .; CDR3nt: TGTGCCAGCAGCCGCACGCGGCTACCCGAAGGCACAGATACGCAGTATTTT; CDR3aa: CASSRTRLPEGTDTQYF
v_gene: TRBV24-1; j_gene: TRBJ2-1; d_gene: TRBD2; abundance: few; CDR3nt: TGTGCCACCAGTGATTTGGTGCGGGGGGCGAATGAGCAGTTCTTC; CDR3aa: CATSDLVRGANEQFF
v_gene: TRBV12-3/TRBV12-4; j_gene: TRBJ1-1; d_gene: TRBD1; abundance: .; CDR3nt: TGTGCCAGCAGTGCCCGGACAGGGGCTACTGAAGCTTTCTTT; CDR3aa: CASSARTGATEAFF
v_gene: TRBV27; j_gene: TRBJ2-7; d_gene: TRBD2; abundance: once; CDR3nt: TGTGCCAGCAGTTTTCAAGCGGGAGCCTACGAGCAGTACTTC; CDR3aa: CASSFQAGAYEQYF
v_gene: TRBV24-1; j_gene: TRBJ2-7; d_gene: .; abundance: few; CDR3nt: TGTGCCACCAGTGATTTGCTAAACGAGCAGTACTTC; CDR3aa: CATSDLLNEQYF
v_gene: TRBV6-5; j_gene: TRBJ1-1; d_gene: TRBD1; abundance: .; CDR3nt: TGTGCCAGCAGTGACAGGGGTACCCCTGAAGCTTTCTTT; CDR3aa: CASSDRGTPEAFF
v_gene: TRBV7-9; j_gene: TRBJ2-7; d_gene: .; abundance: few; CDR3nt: TGTGCCAGCAGCCATCGACTCTCCTACGAGCAGTACTTC; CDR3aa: CASSHRLSYEQYF
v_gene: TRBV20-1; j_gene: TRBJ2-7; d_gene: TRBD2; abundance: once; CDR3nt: TGCAGTGCTAGAGTCGCTAGCGGGAATTTCTACGAGCAGTACTTC; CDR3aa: CSARVASGNFYEQYF
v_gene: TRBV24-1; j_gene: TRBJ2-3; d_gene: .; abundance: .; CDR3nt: TGTGCCACCAGTGATTTGATCACAGATACGCAGTATTTT; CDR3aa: CATSDLITDTQYF
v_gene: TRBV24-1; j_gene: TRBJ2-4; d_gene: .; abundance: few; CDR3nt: TGTGCCACCAGTTTCGGGGACATTCAGTACTTC; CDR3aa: CATSFGDIQYF
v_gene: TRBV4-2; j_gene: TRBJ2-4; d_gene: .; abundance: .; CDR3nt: TGTGCCAGCAGCCCCCTGAATGAGGTGGCCAAAAACATTCAGTACTTC; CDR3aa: CASSPLNEVAKNIQYF
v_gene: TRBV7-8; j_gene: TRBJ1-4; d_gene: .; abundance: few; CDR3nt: TGTGCCAGCAGTCGCGGAGCTTCAGGGGAGTTTTATGAAAAACTGTTTTTT; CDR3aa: CASSRGASGEFYEKLFF
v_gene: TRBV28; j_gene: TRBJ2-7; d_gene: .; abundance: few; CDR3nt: TGTGCCAGCAGCCCTAGGACAGTCCACGAGCAGTACTTC; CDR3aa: CASSPRTVHEQYF
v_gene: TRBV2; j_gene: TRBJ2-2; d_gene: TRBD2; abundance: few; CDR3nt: TGTGCCAGCAGTGAACTAGCGGGAGTGCCCGGGGAGCTGTTTTTT; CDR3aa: CASSELAGVPGELFF
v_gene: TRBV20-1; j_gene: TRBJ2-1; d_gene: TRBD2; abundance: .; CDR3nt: TGCAGTGCTAGGGGGGGTACTAGCGGGAGGGCCGTTGAGCAGTTCTTC; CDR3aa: CSARGGTSGRAVEQFF
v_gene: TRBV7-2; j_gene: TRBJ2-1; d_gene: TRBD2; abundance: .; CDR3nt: TGTGCCAGCAGCCCCCCCTTCCTAGCGGGAGGCAATGAGCAGTTCTTC; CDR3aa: CASSPPFLAGGNEQFF
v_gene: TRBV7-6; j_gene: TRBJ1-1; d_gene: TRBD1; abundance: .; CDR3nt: TGTGCCAGCAGCTTATGGACAGGGGGCTCCACTGAAGCTTTCTTT; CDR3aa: CASSLWTGGSTEAFF
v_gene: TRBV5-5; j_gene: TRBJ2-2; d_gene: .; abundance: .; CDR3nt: TGTGCCAGCAGCTTAATGGATCCCCGGCTGTTTTTT; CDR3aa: CASSLMDPRLFF
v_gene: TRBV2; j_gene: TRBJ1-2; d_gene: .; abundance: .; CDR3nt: TGTGCCAGCAGTGAGGTCGAGTCGGGCTACACCTTC; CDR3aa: CASSEVESGYTF
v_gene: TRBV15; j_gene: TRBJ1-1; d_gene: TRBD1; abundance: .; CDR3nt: TGTGCCACCAGCAGAGATCTCGGGACAGGGGGCACTGAAGCTTTCTTT; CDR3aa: CATSRDLGTGGTEAFF